What follows describes a single T cell receptor (beta chain). The target antigen is unknown. This sample stems from a study of T cells expressing NK-cell markers. Study-wide background: Within the sequenced cohort of eight donors, seven exhibited HCMV seropositivity and one was seronegative.

TCRdb derives one entry per CDR3 protein from the 5' RACE reads, leaving out DNA. This sample's table has around 180,000 distinct CDR3 sequences. The germline gives CDR1 MNHEY, CDR2 SMNVEV (reference sequence). This CDR3 contains 14 residues. Study-wide points: Among CD8+ T cells from about six donors, dominant NKG2C+ clonotypes accounted for roughly 1.0-7.0%. HCMV specificity of expanded NKG2C+ T cell clones remained unclear.

This TCR was recovered from a man aged 18-69 years in good health. Sequenced sample: blood T cells: a sorted CD56 or NKG2C T cell subset, CD4+ or CD8+ T cells, or bulk PBMC T cells (not recorded which). This rearrangement joins TRBV27 to TRBJ2-5; absent DNA, TCRdb's TRBD1 call cannot be checked. CDR3 in amino acids: CASSTTGGEETQYF.